The following is a T cell receptor (beta chain) sequence with its context. The antigen is not known. The source of the sample is a study of blood T cells in healthy people across ages. The CDR3 totals 14 residues. With 6 bases clipped from V and 4 bases from J, the junction kept 6 bases outside the gene matches. CDR1 and CDR2 from the germline V gene are MDHEN and SYDVKM. Next came a second PCR, run for about 6 to 11 cycles, which used a sample-barcoded 5' primer along with a J-beta primer mix. TCRdb independently ran MiXCR on the 5' RACE reads; one entry per CDR3 protein. The data show almost 1 million distinct CDR3 sequences, roughly 51% seen once. The study's findings and limits: A roughly linear age-dependent decrease characterized TCR beta diversity per million T cells.

The chain recombines TRBV28 with TRBJ2-3, with TRBD1 identical over 8 bases. The sequencing sample was made of blood. This receptor was identified in a woman aged 60-75 years in good health. CDR3 amino acids: CASRQGVFADTQYF. Here the CDR3 DNA reads TGTGCCAGCAGACAGGGGGTTTTCGCAGATACGCAGTATTTT.